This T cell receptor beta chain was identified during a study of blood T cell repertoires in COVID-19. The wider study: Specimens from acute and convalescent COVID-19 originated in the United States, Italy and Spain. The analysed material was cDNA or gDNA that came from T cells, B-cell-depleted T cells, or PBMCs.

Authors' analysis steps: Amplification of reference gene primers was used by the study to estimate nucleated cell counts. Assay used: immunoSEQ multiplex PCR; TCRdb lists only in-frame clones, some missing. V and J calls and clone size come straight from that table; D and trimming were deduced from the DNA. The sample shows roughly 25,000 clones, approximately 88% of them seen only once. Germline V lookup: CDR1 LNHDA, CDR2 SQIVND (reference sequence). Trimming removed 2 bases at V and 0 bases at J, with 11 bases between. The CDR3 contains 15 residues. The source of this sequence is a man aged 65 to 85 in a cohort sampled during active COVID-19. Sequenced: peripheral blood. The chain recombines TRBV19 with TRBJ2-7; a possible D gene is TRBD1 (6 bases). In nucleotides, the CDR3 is TGTGCCAGTAGTATAAAACAGGACAGCTCCTACGAGCAGTACTTC. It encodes CASSIKQDSSYEQYF.